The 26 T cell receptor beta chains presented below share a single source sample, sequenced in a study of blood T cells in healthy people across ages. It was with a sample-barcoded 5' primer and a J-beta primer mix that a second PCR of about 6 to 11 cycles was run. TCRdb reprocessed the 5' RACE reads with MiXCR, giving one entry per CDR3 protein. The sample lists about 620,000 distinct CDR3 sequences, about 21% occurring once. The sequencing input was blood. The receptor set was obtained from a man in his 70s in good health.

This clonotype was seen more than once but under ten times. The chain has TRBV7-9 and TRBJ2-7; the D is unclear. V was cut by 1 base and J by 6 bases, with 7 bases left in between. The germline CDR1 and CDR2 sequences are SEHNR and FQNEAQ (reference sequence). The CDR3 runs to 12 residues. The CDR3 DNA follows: TGTGCCAGCAGCTTAGGGTCGTTCGAGCAGTACTTC. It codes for CASSLGSFEQYF.

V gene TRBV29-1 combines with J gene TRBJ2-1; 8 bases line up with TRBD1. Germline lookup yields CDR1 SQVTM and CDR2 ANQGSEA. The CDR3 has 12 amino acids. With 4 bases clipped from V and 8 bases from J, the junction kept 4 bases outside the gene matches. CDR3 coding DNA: TGCAGCGTTGCCCAGGGGGCGCATGAGCAGTTCTTC. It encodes CSVAQGAHEQFF.

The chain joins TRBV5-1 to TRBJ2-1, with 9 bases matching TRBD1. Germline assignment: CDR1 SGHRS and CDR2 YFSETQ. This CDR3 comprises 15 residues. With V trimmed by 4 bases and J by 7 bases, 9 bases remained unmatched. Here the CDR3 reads CASSAGTGSINEQFF. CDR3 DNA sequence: TGCGCCAGCAGCGCCGGGACAGGGTCTATTAATGAGCAGTTCTTC.

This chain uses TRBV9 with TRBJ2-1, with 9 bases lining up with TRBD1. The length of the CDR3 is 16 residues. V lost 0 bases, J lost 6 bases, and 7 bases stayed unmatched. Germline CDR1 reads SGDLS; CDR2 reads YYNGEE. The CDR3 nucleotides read TGTGCCAGCAGCGTAGCAGGACAGGGGAACCTCAATGAGCAGTTCTTC. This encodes CASSVAGQGNLNEQFF.

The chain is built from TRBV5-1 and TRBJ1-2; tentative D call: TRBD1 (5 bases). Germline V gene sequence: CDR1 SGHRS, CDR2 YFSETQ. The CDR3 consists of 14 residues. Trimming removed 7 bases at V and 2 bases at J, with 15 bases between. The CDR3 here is CASGAGTENYGYTF. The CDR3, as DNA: TGCGCCAGCGGGGCCGGGACGGAAAACTATGGCTACACCTTC.

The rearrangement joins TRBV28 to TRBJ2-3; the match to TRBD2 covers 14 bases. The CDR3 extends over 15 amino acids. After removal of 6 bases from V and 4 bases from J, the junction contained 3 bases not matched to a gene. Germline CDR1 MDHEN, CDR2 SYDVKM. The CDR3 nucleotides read TGTGCCAGCAGAAGGACTAGCGGGAGGTCAGATACGCAGTATTTT. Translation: CASRRTSGRSDTQYF.

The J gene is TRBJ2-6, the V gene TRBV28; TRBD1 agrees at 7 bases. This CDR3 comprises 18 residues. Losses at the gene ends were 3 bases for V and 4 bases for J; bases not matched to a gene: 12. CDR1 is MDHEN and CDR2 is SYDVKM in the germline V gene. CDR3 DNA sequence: TGTGCCAGCAGTTTTATCGACAGGGTTGGACCCGGGGCCAACGTCCTGACTTTC. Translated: CASSFIDRVGPGANVLTF.

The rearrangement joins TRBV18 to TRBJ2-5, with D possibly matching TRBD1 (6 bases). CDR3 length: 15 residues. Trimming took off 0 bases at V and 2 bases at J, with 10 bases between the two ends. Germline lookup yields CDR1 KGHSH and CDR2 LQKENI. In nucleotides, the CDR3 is TGTGCCAGCTCACCACCTATAACAGGGCAAGAGACCCAGTACTTC. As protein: CASSPPITGQETQYF. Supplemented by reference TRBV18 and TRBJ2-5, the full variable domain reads NAGVMQNPRHLVRRRGQEARLRCSPMKGHSHVYWYRQLPEEGLKFMVYLQKENIIDESGMPKERFSAEFPKEGPSILRIQQVVRGDSAAYFCASSPPITGQETQYFGPGTRLLVL.

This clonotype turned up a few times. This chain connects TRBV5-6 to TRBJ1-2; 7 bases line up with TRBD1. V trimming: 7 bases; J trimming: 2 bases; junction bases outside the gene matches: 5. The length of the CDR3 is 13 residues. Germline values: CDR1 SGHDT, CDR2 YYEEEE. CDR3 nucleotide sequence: TGTGCCAGCGAGGAGGGGGCGAACTATGGCTACACCTTC. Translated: CASEEGANYGYTF.

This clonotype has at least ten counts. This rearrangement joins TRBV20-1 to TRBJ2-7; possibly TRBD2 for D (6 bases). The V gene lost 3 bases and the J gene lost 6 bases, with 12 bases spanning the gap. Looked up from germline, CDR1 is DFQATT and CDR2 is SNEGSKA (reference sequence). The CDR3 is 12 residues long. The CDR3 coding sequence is TGCAGTGCTAGTGGGGGGTTGGTCGAGCAGTACTTC. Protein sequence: CSASGGLVEQYF.

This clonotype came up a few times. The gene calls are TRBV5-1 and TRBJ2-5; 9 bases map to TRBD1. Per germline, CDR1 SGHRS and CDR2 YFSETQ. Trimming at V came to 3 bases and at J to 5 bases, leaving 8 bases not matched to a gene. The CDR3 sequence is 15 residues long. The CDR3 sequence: CASSSGTGFGETQYF. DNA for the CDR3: TGCGCCAGCAGCTCCGGGACAGGGTTTGGGGAGACCCAGTACTTC.

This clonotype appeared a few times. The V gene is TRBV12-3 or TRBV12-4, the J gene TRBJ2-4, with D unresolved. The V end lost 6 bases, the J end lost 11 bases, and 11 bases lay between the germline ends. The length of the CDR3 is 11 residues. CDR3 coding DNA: TGTGCCAGCAGCCGACTCTGGCTTCAGTACTTC. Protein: CASSRLWLQYF.

CDR3 sequence: CASNYITGELFF. The CDR3, as DNA: TGTGCCAGCAACTACATCACCGGGGAGCTGTTTTTT. This rearrangement joins TRBV7-8 to TRBJ2-2; unclear D gene. Trimming took 7 bases from V and 4 from J, leaving 7 bases between them. The CDR3 covers 12 residues. Germline assignment: CDR1 SGHVS and CDR2 FQNEAQ.

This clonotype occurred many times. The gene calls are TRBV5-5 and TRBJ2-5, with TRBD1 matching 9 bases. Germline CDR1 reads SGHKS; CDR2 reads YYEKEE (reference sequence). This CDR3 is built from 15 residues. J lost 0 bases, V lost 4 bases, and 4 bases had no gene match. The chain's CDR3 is CASSQNRGHQETQYF. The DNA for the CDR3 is TGTGCCAGCAGCCAGAACAGGGGGCACCAAGAGACCCAGTACTTC.

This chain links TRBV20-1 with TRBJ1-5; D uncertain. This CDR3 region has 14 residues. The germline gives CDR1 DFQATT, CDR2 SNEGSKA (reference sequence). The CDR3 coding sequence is TGCATTCCCCCAGAAGGTCCCGTACATCAGCCCCAGCATTTT. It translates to CIPPEGPVHQPQHF.

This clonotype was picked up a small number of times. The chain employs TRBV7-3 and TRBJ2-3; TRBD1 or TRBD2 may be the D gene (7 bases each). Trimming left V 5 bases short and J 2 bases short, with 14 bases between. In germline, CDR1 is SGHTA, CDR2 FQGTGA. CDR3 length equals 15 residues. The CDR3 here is CASSPQGGPTDTQYF. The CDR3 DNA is TGTGCCAGCAGCCCCCAGGGGGGGCCCACAGATACGCAGTATTTT. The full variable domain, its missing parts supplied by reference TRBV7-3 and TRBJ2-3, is GAGVSQTPSNKVTEKGKYVELRCDPISGHTALYWYRQSLGQGPEFLIYFQGTGAADDSGLPNDRFFAVRPEGSVSTLKIQRTERGDSAVYLCASSPQGGPTDTQYFGPGTRLTVL.

The chain's CDR3 is CASSHPEGGETQYF. The CDR3 DNA reads as TGTGCCAGCAGCCATCCCGAGGGAGGTGAGACCCAGTACTTC. This sequence joins TRBV4-2 and TRBJ2-5; possible D gene TRBD2, 6 bases. Trimming removed 3 bases from V and 5 bases from J, with 13 bases in between. Germline assignment: CDR1 LGHNA and CDR2 YNFKEQ. The CDR3 has 14 residues.

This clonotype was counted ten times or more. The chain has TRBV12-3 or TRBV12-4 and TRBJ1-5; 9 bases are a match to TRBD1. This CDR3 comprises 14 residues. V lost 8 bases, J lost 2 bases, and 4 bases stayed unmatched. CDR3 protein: CASSRTGGNQPQHF. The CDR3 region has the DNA TGTGCCAGCTCAAGGACAGGGGGCAATCAGCCCCAGCATTTT.

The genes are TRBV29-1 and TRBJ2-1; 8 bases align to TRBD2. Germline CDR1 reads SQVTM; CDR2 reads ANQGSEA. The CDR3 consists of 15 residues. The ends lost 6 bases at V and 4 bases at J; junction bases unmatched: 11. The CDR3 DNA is TGCAGCGTCGGAACTCCTAGCGGGCTATACAATGAGCAGTTCTTC. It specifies CSVGTPSGLYNEQFF.

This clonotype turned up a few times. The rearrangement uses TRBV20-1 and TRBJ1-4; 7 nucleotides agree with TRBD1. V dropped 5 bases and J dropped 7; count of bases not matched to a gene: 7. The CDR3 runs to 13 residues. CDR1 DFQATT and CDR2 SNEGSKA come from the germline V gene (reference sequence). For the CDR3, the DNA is TGCAGTGCTCGGAGGGGGCTGGTTGAAAAACTGTTTTTT. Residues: CSARRGLVEKLFF.

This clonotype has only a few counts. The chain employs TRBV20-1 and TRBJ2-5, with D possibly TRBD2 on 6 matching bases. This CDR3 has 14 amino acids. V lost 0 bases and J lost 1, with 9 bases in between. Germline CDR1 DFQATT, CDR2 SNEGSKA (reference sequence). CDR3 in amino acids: CSARENSGQETQYF. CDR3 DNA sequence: TGCAGTGCTAGAGAAAATAGCGGCCAAGAGACCCAGTACTTC.

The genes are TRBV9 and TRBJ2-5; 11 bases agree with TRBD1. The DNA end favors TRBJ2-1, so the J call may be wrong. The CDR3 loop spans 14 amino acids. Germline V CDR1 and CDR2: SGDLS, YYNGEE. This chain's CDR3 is CASSPGQGEGEQFF. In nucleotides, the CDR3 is TGTGCCAGCAGCCCGGGACAGGGGGAGGGTGAGCAGTTCTTC.

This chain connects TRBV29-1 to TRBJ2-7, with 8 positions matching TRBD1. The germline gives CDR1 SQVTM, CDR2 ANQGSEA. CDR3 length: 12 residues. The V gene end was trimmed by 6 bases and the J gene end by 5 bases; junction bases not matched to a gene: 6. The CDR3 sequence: CSVAGQGHEQYF. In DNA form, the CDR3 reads TGCAGCGTCGCCGGACAGGGCCACGAGCAGTACTTC.

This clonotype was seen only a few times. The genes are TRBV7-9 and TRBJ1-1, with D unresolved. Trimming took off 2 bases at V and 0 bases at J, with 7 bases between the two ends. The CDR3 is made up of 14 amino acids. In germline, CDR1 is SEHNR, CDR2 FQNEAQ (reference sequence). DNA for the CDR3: TGTGCCAGCAGCTTAACCACAGTGAACACTGAAGCTTTCTTT. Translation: CASSLTTVNTEAFF. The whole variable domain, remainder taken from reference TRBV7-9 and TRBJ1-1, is DTGVSQNPRHKITKRGQNVTFRCDPISEHNRLYWYRQTLGQGPEFLTYFQNEAQLEKSRLLSDRFSAERPKGSFSTLEIQRTEQGDSAMYLCASSLTTVNTEAFFGQGTRLTVV.

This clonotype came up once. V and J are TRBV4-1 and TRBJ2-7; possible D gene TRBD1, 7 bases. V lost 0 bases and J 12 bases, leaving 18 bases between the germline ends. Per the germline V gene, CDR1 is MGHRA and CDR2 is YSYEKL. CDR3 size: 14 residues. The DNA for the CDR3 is TGCGCCAGCAGCCAAGACCCAGGGGGGACAGATATGTACTTC. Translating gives CASSQDPGGTDMYF.

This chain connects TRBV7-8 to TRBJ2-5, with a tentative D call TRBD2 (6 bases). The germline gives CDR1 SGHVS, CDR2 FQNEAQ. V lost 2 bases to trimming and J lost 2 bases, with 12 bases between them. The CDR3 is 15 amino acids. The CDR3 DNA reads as TGTGCCAGCAGCTTATTTATGCGGGAACAAGAGACCCAGTACTTC. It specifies CASSLFMREQETQYF.